The source of this TCR beta chain is a study of T cells after yellow fever vaccination. General observations from the study: In post-booster samples, most primary-vaccination clones reappeared (approximately 95% CD4, approximately 91% CD8).

This clonotype has more than one count but fewer than ten. As yet, its antigen is unknown. Production of TCR cDNA was by 5'RACE template switching, which also added a universal primer site and UMIs. TCRdb itself ran the 5' RACE reads through MiXCR, one entry per CDR3 protein. The sample contains some 560,000 distinct CDR3 sequences, approximately 21% of which appear only once. The specimen comprised PBMCs, sampled 15 days after the yellow fever booster vaccination. The sequence was collected from a man aged 30-40 years who received the YFV17D yellow fever vaccine.

CDR3 amino acids: CASSLRSPGLAGGNEQFF. CDR3 DNA sequence: TGTGCCAGCAGTTTAAGGTCTCCCGGACTAGCGGGAGGGAATGAGCAGTTCTTC. V and J are TRBV12-3 or TRBV12-4 and TRBJ2-1, with 15 nucleotides matching TRBD2. The CDR3 has 18 residues. V gave up 2 bases and J gave up 7 bases; unmatched junction bases: 9.